This TCR beta chain was profiled in a study of blood T cells in healthy people across ages. Germline V lookup: CDR1 MGHRA, CDR2 YSYEKL. The CDR3 spans 19 residues. Trimming removed 3 bases from V and 3 bases from J; junction bases left unmatched: 17. Ten milliliters was the volume of peripheral blood drawn from each donor. Notes on the study in general: Across the age range, TCR beta diversity per million T cells fell in a roughly linear way.

This clonotype was detected only a few times. Antigen: not known. PCR was performed a second time for about 6 to 12 cycles using a sample-barcoded 5' primer and a J-beta primer mix. Every cDNA molecule carried a tag from a template-switch adaptor bearing 12 random nucleotides. Each CDR3 protein is one row after TCRdb ran MiXCR on the 5' RACE reads. Here the sample spans around 900,000 distinct CDR3 sequences, about 53% being singletons. V is TRBV4-1 and J is TRBJ2-7, with 10 bases matching TRBD1. The receptor comes from a woman aged 55 to 70 in good health. Sequencing was performed on blood. DNA of the CDR3: TGCGCCAGCAGCCATGTTTATAACATCCAGCGGACAGGGGGCTACGAGCAGTACTTC. It yields the protein CASSHVYNIQRTGGYEQYF.